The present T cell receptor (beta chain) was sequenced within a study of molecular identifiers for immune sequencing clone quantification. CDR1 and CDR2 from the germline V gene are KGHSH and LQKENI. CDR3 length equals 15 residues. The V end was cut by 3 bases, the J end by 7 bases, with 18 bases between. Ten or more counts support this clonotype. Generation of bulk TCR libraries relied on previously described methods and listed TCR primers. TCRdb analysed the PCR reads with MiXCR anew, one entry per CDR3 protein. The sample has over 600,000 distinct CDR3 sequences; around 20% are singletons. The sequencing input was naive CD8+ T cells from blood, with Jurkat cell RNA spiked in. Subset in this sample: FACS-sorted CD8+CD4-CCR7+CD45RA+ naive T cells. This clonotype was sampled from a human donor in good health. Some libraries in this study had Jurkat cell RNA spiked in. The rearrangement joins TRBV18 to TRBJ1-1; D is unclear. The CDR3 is CASSPFDGELSEAFF. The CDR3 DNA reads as TGTGCCAGCTCACCCTTCGACGGAGAGTTAAGTGAAGCTTTCTTT.